A selection of T cell receptor beta chains follows, all from one sample in a study of blood T cell repertoires in COVID-19. Sequencing was performed with immunoSEQ multiplex PCR; in TCRdb, only in-frame clones are kept and a portion is missing. The data contain 100,000 to 150,000 clones, approximately 81% of them singletons. Sequencing input: peripheral blood. The receptors stem from a middle-aged man with active or convalescent COVID-19. Both conserved end residues are part of each CDR3. The D gene is left open where the match is weak. Size is stated for part of the rows, as once, few or many counts, or as a class when the clone is expanded.

TRBJ1-2	-	TRBV19	-	TGTGCCACCAGGGACATCGGCGGTTTCGGAGGCTACACCTTC	CATRDIGGFGGYTF
TRBJ2-1	-	TRBV30	TRBD2	TGTGCCTGGACGCGGGGGGGCCGCTATGAGCAGTTCTTC	CAWTRGGRYEQFF
TRBJ1-6	-	TRBV5-6	-	TGTGCCAGCAGCTTTGGGGGGGCCGGTTCACCCCTCCACTTT	CASSFGGAGSPLHF
TRBJ2-1	-	TRBV29-1	-	TGCAGCGCGGCCCTCGGGACACCTTTTACCTACAATGAGCAGTTCTTC	CSAALGTPFTYNEQFF
TRBJ1-6	-	TRBV6-5	TRBD1	TGTGCCAGCAGCCCCGGGACAGTATTCTCACCCCTCCACTTT	CASSPGTVFSPLHF
TRBJ2-5	-	TRBV11-2	TRBD2	TGTGCCAGCAGCTTAGTGGGCGTGGCGGGGGGGGGAGAGACCCAGTACTTC	CASSLVGVAGGGETQYF
TRBJ1-1	-	TRBV28	TRBD1	TGTGCCAGCAGTTTATTGGTCAGGGGGCGAGAGACTGAAGCTTTCTTT	CASSLLVRGRETEAFF
TRBJ2-3	-	TRBV9	-	TGTGCCAGCAGCGTACACCCCCGGGATGCCGATACGCAGTATTTT	CASSVHPRDADTQYF
TRBJ2-7	-	TRBV14	-	TGTGCCAGCAGCCACCGAGGCTCCTACGAGCAGTACTTC	CASSHRGSYEQYF
TRBJ1-3	many	TRBV5-4	-	TGTGCCAGCAGCTTGGAGGGGGTAGGAAACACCATATATTTT	CASSLEGVGNTIYF
TRBJ1-5	-	TRBV5-5	TRBD1	TGTGCCAGCAGCGACGGACAGGGCCGGACTCAGCCCCAGCATTTT	CASSDGQGRTQPQHF
TRBJ1-1	-	TRBV5-1	-	TGCGCCAGCAGCTTAGCCGGGGATTCCACTGAAGCTTTCTTT	CASSLAGDSTEAFF
TRBJ1-3	-	TRBV18	-	TGTGCCAGCTCACCACCACAGAGAAACTCTGGAAACACCATATATTTT	CASSPPQRNSGNTIYF
TRBJ1-6	-	TRBV9	TRBD1	TGTGCCAGCAGCGCCGGGACAGAATATTCACCCCTCCACTTT	CASSAGTEYSPLHF
TRBJ2-7	-	TRBV11-2	TRBD2	TGTGCCAGCAGCCCCCGACGGGGGGGCCCCTACGAGCAGTACTTC	CASSPRRGGPYEQYF
TRBJ2-1	-	TRBV29-1	-	TGCAGCGCCGGGAAGCAGGGGGGTGTTTATGAGCAGTTCTTC	CSAGKQGGVYEQFF
TRBJ2-3	-	TRBV12-3/TRBV12-4	-	TGTGCCAGCAGTTTTCTCAGCACAGATACGCAGTATTTT	CASSFLSTDTQYF
TRBJ1-1	once	TRBV12-3/TRBV12-4	-	TGTGCCTCACAGGGATCGGACACTGAAGCTTTCTTT	CASQGSDTEAFF
TRBJ1-1	-	TRBV27	-	TGTGCCAGCAGTTTAATCATGAACACTGAAGCTTTCTTT	CASSLIMNTEAFF
TRBJ1-4	-	TRBV15	TRBD1	TGTGCCACCAGCAGAGGACAGGGGGCGACACTATCGGAACTGTTTTTT	CATSRGQGATLSELFF
TRBJ2-7	-	TRBV28	TRBD1	TGTGCCAGCACAGGACAGGGCTCCTACGAGCAGTACTTC	CASTGQGSYEQYF
TRBJ2-3	-	TRBV2	TRBD2	TGTGCCAGCAGTTCTAGTAGGACTAGCGGGGGGGACACAGATACGCAGTATTTT	CASSSSRTSGGDTDTQYF
TRBJ2-6	-	TRBV5-1	TRBD1	TGCGCCAGCAGTAGTAGGGACAGGGGGCTTCTCGAAGGGGCCAACGTCCTGACTTTC	CASSSRDRGLLEGANVLTF
TRBJ1-2	-	TRBV27	-	TGTGCCAGCAGTTTATCGACGAGGGTGGGCGGCTACACCTTC	CASSLSTRVGGYTF
TRBJ2-4	-	TRBV27	TRBD1	TGTGCCAGCAGTTTATCGTTGGGACAGGGTTCCCATACCAAAAACATTCAGTACTTC	CASSLSLGQGSHTKNIQYF
TRBJ1-3	once	TRBV6-5	-	TGTGCCAGCAGTTTAAATACAGGGAGCTCTGGAAACACCATATATTTT	CASSLNTGSSGNTIYF
TRBJ1-1	-	TRBV27	TRBD1	TGTGCCAGCACTCCCCGGGCCCAGGGGGGCACTGAAGCTTTCTTT	CASTPRAQGGTEAFF
TRBJ2-5	-	TRBV7-6	TRBD2	TGTGCCAGCAGCTTCTCAACTAGCGGGCTAGAGACCCAGTACTTC	CASSFSTSGLETQYF